This T cell receptor (beta chain) was documented in a study of CD8+ T cells in alopecia areata. In the study overall: Treated patients received severity scores based on the percentage of scalp area affected. Broader study findings: It was lesional scalp, especially alopecia totalis/universalis, that showed higher clonality than normal scalp.

Remarks on this clone: No antigen is known for it.

Regarding treatment: oral pan-JAK inhibitor, 5-10 mg twice daily. cDNA serving as the sequencing template came from extracted, reverse transcribed RNA. Method: immunoSEQ multiplex PCR; TCRdb's copy keeps in-frame clones and lacks some. Seen here are some 180,000 clones, about 47% observed once, and the top ten hold 10%. Losses at the gene ends were 6 bases for V and 7 bases for J; bases not matched to a gene: 9. This CDR3 contains 13 residues. The germline V gene encodes CDR1 SGHDT and CDR2 YYEEEE. V usage is TRBV5-6 and J usage is TRBJ2-7; 8 bases are shared with TRBD1. Sequenced here: CD8+ T cells sorted from blood, sampled around week 54, from a patient treated with tofacitinib. This TCR derives from a human donor with alopecia areata. This chain's CDR3 is CASTYDRGWEQYF. The CDR3 bases are TGTGCCAGCACCTATGACAGGGGATGGGAGCAGTACTTC.